The entry below describes one T cell receptor (beta chain). In its sample, this clone was seen once. It has no known antigen specificity. Base quality data are lacking; no much larger clone is found one base away. According to the study, the label for this sample's time point signals: cells obtained before transplantation from donor or recipient. CD3+CD4+ and CD3+CD8+ populations were FACS-sorted from unstimulated pre-transplant donor and recipient cells taken from spleen or lymph nodes. Reading from cysteine to phenylalanine, the CDR3 counts 15 amino acids. Only the CDR3 DNA stays, 45 bases, in frame from base 1. Here V drops 5 bases and J drops 2 bases, and the junction holds 9 bases not matched to any gene. CDR1 and CDR2, looked up from the germline V gene, are SGHVS and FQNEAQ. The sample originates from a study of graft-versus-host responses after intestinal transplantation (dated by TCRdb to 2020 to 2022). Regarding the complete study: Multivisceral, liver-intestinal, or isolated intestinal transplants were received by the recipients. All recipients received anti-thymocyte globulin induction followed by maintenance tacrolimus and steroids for around three years. Alloreactive clones were identified by sequencing pre-transplant mixed lymphocyte reaction products and comparing them with unstimulated pre-transplant donor and recipient T cells. A cohort of about 25 intestinal transplant recipients, including one retransplant, was enrolled, and a few patients lacking pretransplant specimens were excluded. A peak of at least 4% donor T cells among recipient peripheral blood mononuclear cells was the definition used for donor T cell macrochimerism. After intestinal transplantation, graft-versus-host and host-versus-graft alloreactive T cell clones in the graft, circulation and bone marrow were tracked using bulk TCR-beta CDR3 sequencing. Rather than being sequenced by the commercial service, samples from three later patients were sequenced in-house on an Illumina MiSeq and processed with MiXCR.

What the work shows at the level of the full study, not this receptor alone: GvH clones were found in recipient bone marrow, and some of the GvH clones appeared earlier in ileal mucosa or blood, which is consistent with an intestinal mucosal origin. Early after transplant, peak levels of circulating GvH clones were associated with declines in HvG clones. The relatively low number and heterogeneity of intestinal transplant patients limited the conclusions. Patients with donor T cell macrochimerism had high GvH to HvG T cell clonal ratios in their allografts.

The library was produced with the immunoSEQ multiplex PCR assay. In most patients, genomic DNA was isolated using the Qiagen DNeasy Blood and Tissue Kit and sent frozen to Adaptive Biotechnologies for TCR sequencing. For most patients, high-throughput TCR-beta CDR3 sequencing of genomic DNA was performed by Adaptive Biotechnologies. In the original analysis: Adaptive's ImmunoSEQ software supplied the TCR sequencing data for about 18 patients, while MiXCR and VDJtools were used to process a few other patients. CD4 versus CD8 sorting errors were corrected by removing sequences found in both subsets at a frequency ratio below 5:1. CDR3 nucleotide sequences shared by donor and recipient were removed because the origin of these sequences could not be assigned. To be classed as alloreactive, a clone needed at least 2-fold expansion over unstimulated cells and a minimum CFSE-low frequency of 0.002% (template counts) or 0.001% (read counts). Mappable clones were those detected in sequenced pre-transplant spleen, lymph node, or MLR CFSE-low populations of the donor or recipient. The cumulative frequency of alloreactive clones was calculated as a percentage of all sequences, weighted by copy number. The clones in this table, taken by TCRdb from immuneACCESS, are in-frame only. Not every clone is retained; where verified, under half of the shortfall comes from an unresolved V gene, and the cause of the rest is unknown. V, J and clone size reflect that table, while D and trimming were determined from the DNA. In all, the sample holds over 75,000 clones, and roughly 84% of those were seen once. The top ten clones comprise around 8.6% of the sample.

The sequence came from a human donor who was the organ donor for an intestinal transplant. The sequencing here drew on unstimulated CD8+ T cells sorted from spleen or lymph node cells, taken before transplant. The chain links TRBV7-8 with TRBJ2-7; 7 bases in the middle match TRBD1. The CDR3 reads CASSPYRGTTYEQYF. The DNA reads TGTGCCAGCAGCCCGTACAGGGGTACCACCTACGAGCAGTACTTC.